A selection of T cell receptor beta chains follows, all from one sample in a study of a mutant IDH1 vaccine in newly diagnosed glioma. Method: immunoSEQ multiplex PCR; TCRdb's copy keeps in-frame clones and lacks some. Seen here are tens of thousands of clones, just over 85% observed once, and the top ten hold 2.4%. Material: PBMCs, obtained from a glioma patient treated with radiotherapy, temozolomide or both. These receptors came from a man in his forties with glioma. CDR3s include the opening cysteine and the closing phenylalanine or tryptophan. A D gene is named only where the DNA matches it firmly. Expanded clones get a size class; other rows say once, few or many, or leave the size out.

V gene	J gene	CDR3 length	clone size	D gene	CDR3 DNA	CDR3 protein
TRBV7-8	TRBJ2-4	16	.	.	TGTGCCAGCAGCTTAGGGCTGGTATCGGCCAAAAACATTCAGTACTTC	CASSLGLVSAKNIQYF
TRBV7-8	TRBJ2-2	15	.	TRBD1	TGTGCCACCACTCTGGGACAGGGGAGAAGGGGGGAGCTGTTTTTT	CATTLGQGRRGELFF
TRBV5-4	TRBJ2-1	15	.	TRBD2	TGTGCCAGCAGCCCGACTAGCGGGAATTACAATGAGCAGTTCTTC	CASSPTSGNYNEQFF
TRBV5-4	TRBJ1-1	14	.	.	TGTGCCAGCAGGGGTTTGGAGGCCGGGACTGAAGCTTTCTTT	CASRGLEAGTEAFF
TRBV7-3	TRBJ2-2	16	.	TRBD2	TGTGCCAGCAGCTTAACCTCGGGACTATACACCGGGGAGCTGTTTTTT	CASSLTSGLYTGELFF
TRBV6-1	TRBJ2-1	17	.	.	TGTGCCAGCAGTGAAAATCAAGCTAGCAGTTCCTACAATGAGCAGTTCTTC	CASSENQASSSYNEQFF
TRBV27	TRBJ2-1	18	.	TRBD2	TGTGCCAGCAGTCCAAGGGGGACTAGCGGGAGGTCAAACAATGAGCAGTTCTTC	CASSPRGTSGRSNNEQFF
TRBV18	TRBJ2-2	10	once	.	TGTGCCAGCCGGTCCGGGGAGCTGTTTTTT	CASRSGELFF
TRBV4-2	TRBJ2-1	14	.	TRBD2	TGTGCCAGCAGCCCGGCGGGAGATGTAATTGAGCAGTTCTTC	CASSPAGDVIEQFF
TRBV14	TRBJ1-2	16	few	.	TGTGCCAGCAGCCAAGAGATGTCAGCGGCCGTCTATGGCTACACCTTC	CASSQEMSAAVYGYTF
TRBV29-1	TRBJ2-3	10	.	.	TGCAGCGTGCCAGAGGGGACGCAGTATTTT	CSVPEGTQYF
TRBV6-1	TRBJ2-7	14	.	.	TGTGCCAGCAGTGATCTCGGGGTCTCCTACGAGCAGTACTTC	CASSDLGVSYEQYF